Each of the 17 T cell receptor beta chains below was sequenced from the same sample in a study of human T cells and chemical hapten exposure. From whole blood left unfractionated, total RNA was extracted. TCRdb recomputed calls from the 5' RACE reads with MiXCR, one row per CDR3 protein. The sample lists about 81,000 distinct CDR3 sequences, 6% to 8.5% occurring once. These receptors were collected from a male donor in good health.

This clonotype came up many times. V and J are TRBV20-1 and TRBJ1-6, with D perhaps TRBD1 (5 bases). Trimming cost V 4 bases and J 7 bases, with 11 bases left between them. The CDR3 has 13 residues. CDR1 is DFQATT, CDR2 SNEGSKA, per germline (reference sequence). CDR3 amino acids: CSATGPLNSPLHF. CDR3 nucleotide sequence: TGCAGTGCTACGGGACCTTTAAATTCACCCCTCCACTTT.

This clonotype turned up a few times. V and J are TRBV7-2 and TRBJ1-1; the D is unclear. This CDR3 has 11 amino acids. Per germline, CDR1 SGHTA and CDR2 FQGNSA. Trimming took off 5 bases at V and 5 bases at J, with 6 bases between the two ends. This chain's CDR3 is CASSQVTEAFF. CDR3 sequence (DNA): TGTGCCAGCAGCCAGGTGACTGAAGCTTTCTTT.

This clonotype was found many times. The V call is TRBV5-1, the J call TRBJ2-5; 10 bases align to TRBD1. Germline CDR1 reads SGHRS; CDR2 reads YFSETQ. V lost 3 bases to trimming and J lost 5 bases; unmatched junction nucleotides: 10. The CDR3 contains 16 residues. CDR3 in DNA: TGCGCCAGCAGCTCCGACCAGACAGGGGGCAGTGAGACCCAGTACTTC. It specifies CASSSDQTGGSETQYF.

This clonotype showed up just a few times. The rearrangement uses TRBV7-2 and TRBJ1-6; a weak D match, TRBD1 (5 bases). V lost 6 bases to trimming and J lost 8 bases, with 17 bases between them. The CDR3 spans 15 residues. CDR1 SGHTA and CDR2 FQGNSA come from the germline V gene. This CDR3 reads CASRKPTGRYSPLHF. The CDR3 DNA reads as TGTGCCAGCAGAAAACCTACAGGCCGGTATTCACCCCTCCACTTT.

As to this clonotype: A much larger clone is a single base away; this may be a read error. The V gene is TRBV7-9, the J gene TRBJ2-3, with D perhaps TRBD2 (6 bases). V dropped 6 bases and J dropped 0 bases, with 13 bases sitting between them. CDR1 is SEHNR and CDR2 is FQNEAQ in the germline V gene (reference sequence). CDR3 length equals 15 residues. CDR3 sequence (DNA): TGTGCCAGCAGACAAGGCGGGACTAGCACAGATACGCAGTATTTT. Amino acid sequence: CASRQGGTSTDTQYF. The full variable domain, in which reference TRBV7-9 and TRBJ2-3 provide the parts outside the CDR3, is DTGVSQNPRHKITKRGQNVTFRCDPISEHNRLYWYRQTLGQGPEFLTYFQNEAQLEKSRLLSDRFSAERPKGSFSTLEIQRTEQGDSAMYLCASRQGGTSTDTQYFGPGTRLTVL.

The rearrangement joins TRBV20-1 to TRBJ1-4, with D unresolved. The germline CDR1 and CDR2 sequences are DFQATT and SNEGSKA (reference sequence). V shed 3 bases and J shed 7 bases, with 12 bases lying between them. The CDR3 covers 13 residues. DNA of the CDR3: TGCAGTGCTAGTATTGGGCAAGGTGAAAAACTGTTTTTT. Translation gives CSASIGQGEKLFF.

This rearrangement joins TRBV19 to TRBJ2-1; D is ambiguous. Germline V gene lookup returns CDR1 LNHDA and CDR2 SQIVND (reference sequence). CDR3 length equals 16 residues. Trimming stripped 3 bases from V and 4 bases from J, with 16 bases between. The CDR3 reads CASSIAPGIRYNEQFF. The CDR3 DNA is TGTGCCAGTAGTATCGCACCCGGAATCCGGTACAATGAGCAGTTCTTC.

This clonotype appeared many times. The rearrangement links TRBV29-1 to TRBJ2-7; no clear D gene. The CDR3 extends over 15 amino acids. From germline, CDR1 is SQVTM and CDR2 ANQGSEA. Trimming took 0 bases from V and 2 from J, leaving 14 bases between them. CDR3 region: CSVEDHRATTYEQYF. CDR3 nucleotides: TGCAGCGTTGAAGATCATCGGGCCACCACCTACGAGCAGTACTTC.

This clonotype has just a few counts. This chain links TRBV6-2 or TRBV6-3 with TRBJ1-5, with D unclear. Germline lookup yields CDR1 MNHEY and CDR2 SVGEGT. The CDR3 is made up of 15 amino acids. Trimming removed 0 bases from V and 3 bases from J, with 9 bases in between. This chain's CDR3 is CASSYSNSLNQPQHF. The DNA for the CDR3 is TGTGCCAGCAGTTACTCGAACAGCCTCAATCAGCCCCAGCATTTT.

The chain is built from TRBV10-3 and TRBJ2-4; D call uncertain. The germline CDR1 and CDR2 sequences are ENHRY and SYGVKD. V was cut by 2 bases and J by 8 bases, with 7 bases left in between. CDR3 length: 12 amino acids. The CDR3 DNA reads as TGTGCCATCAGTGAGCGTGCGCACATTCAGTACTTC. This encodes CAISERAHIQYF.

V is TRBV4-3 and J is TRBJ2-3; 7 nucleotides line up with TRBD2. Losses at the gene ends were 1 base for V and 6 bases for J; bases not matched to a gene: 10. Germline V gene sequence: CDR1 LGHNA, CDR2 YSLEER. CDR3 length: 16 amino acids. For the CDR3, the DNA is TGCGCCAGCAGCCAAGGGGGGGGAGGGCGTCGTGATACGCAGTATTTT. This gives the protein CASSQGGGGRRDTQYF.

This clonotype was detected many times. The V and J genes are TRBV4-2 and TRBJ2-1, with 7 bases that match TRBD2. Looked up from germline, CDR1 is LGHNA and CDR2 is YNFKEQ. This CDR3 is built from 16 residues. Trimming cost V 0 bases and J 4 bases; bases outside gene matches: 6. The CDR3 DNA sequence: TGTGCCAGCAGCCAAGATCCCGCGGGAGTGTACAATGAGCAGTTCTTC. Amino acids: CASSQDPAGVYNEQFF.

Ten or more counts support this clonotype. This chain uses TRBV20-1 with TRBJ2-1, with D possibly TRBD2 on 6 matching bases. The germline V gene encodes CDR1 DFQATT and CDR2 SNEGSKA (reference sequence). The CDR3 runs to 15 residues. Trimming pared 3 bases from V and 1 base from J, leaving 13 bases between. The CDR3 DNA reads TGCAGTGCTAGCGGGGGACGAGGGTCCTACAATGAGCAGTTCTTC. Amino acids: CSASGGRGSYNEQFF.

This clonotype was observed at least ten times. This chain links TRBV4-3 with TRBJ1-1, with D possibly being TRBD1 (5 bases). The CDR3 contains 15 residues. Germline V gene sequence: CDR1 LGHNA, CDR2 YSLEER. V was clipped by 4 bases and J by 4 bases, with 16 bases between them. The CDR3 DNA sequence: TGCGCCAGCAGCCCGAAAATGCAGGGCGGCACTGAAGCTTTCTTT. Its translation is CASSPKMQGGTEAFF.

In this sample, this clonotype turned up many times. This chain connects TRBV29-1 to TRBJ2-2, with D possibly matching TRBD1 (5 bases). There are 13 residues in the CDR3. Between the trimmed V and J ends, which lost 4 bases and 2 bases, there was a span of 8 bases. Germline CDR1 and CDR2: SQVTM and ANQGSEA. The CDR3 region is CSVGTLNTGELFF. DNA of the CDR3: TGCAGCGTTGGGACACTTAACACCGGGGAGCTGTTTTTT.

The chain combines TRBV2 with TRBJ1-6; 9 bases fit TRBD1. V lost 7 bases and J lost 5; bases outside the gene matches: 6. The germline CDR1 and CDR2 sequences are SNHLY and FYNNEI. This CDR3 has 15 residues. Here the CDR3 reads CASKRGQGHNSPLHF. DNA of the CDR3: TGTGCCAGCAAGAGGGGACAGGGTCATAATTCACCCCTCCACTTT.

The chain is built from TRBV20-1 and TRBJ1-6; no firm D call. Germline-derived CDR1 and CDR2 are DFQATT and SNEGSKA (reference sequence). The CDR3 is 16 amino acids. Trimming removed 0 bases from V and 4 bases from J, with 13 bases in between. The CDR3 protein is CSARDEVDGYNSPLHF. The CDR3 DNA reads as TGCAGTGCTAGAGATGAGGTGGACGGATATAATTCACCCCTCCACTTT.